These T cell receptor beta chains were read from a single sample in a study of a mutant IDH1 vaccine in newly diagnosed glioma. Data came from immunoSEQ multiplex PCR; TCRdb stores just in-frame clones and leaves some out. This table has 45,000 to 70,000 clones, about 90% appearing once. This specimen was PBMCs, taken from a glioma patient treated with radiotherapy, temozolomide or both. These receptors came from a man aged 50 to 59 with glioma. The CDR3 runs from the conserved cysteine through the conserved F or W. A D gene is named only where the DNA matches it firmly. Clone sizes are given selectively: once, few, many, or a class where the clone is expanded.

V	size	J	D	CDR3	DNA
TRBV7-7	.	TRBJ2-5	.	CASSLEDGPQETQYF	TGTGCTAGCAGCTTAGAAGACGGTCCTCAAGAGACCCAGTACTTC
TRBV4-3	.	TRBJ1-2	.	CASSQDVGARANYGYTF	TGCGCCAGCAGCCAAGACGTGGGGGCAAGAGCTAACTATGGCTACACCTTC
TRBV7-9	.	TRBJ1-2	.	CASSLAGGQNYGYTF	TGTGCCAGCAGCTTAGCCGGCGGGCAAAACTATGGCTACACCTTC
TRBV7-2	.	TRBJ2-5	.	CASSPQIEETQYF	TGTGCCAGCAGCCCACAGATCGAGGAGACCCAGTACTTC
TRBV6-5	few	TRBJ2-7	.	CASSPGRGGGREQYF	TGTGCCAGCAGTCCCGGGAGAGGCGGGGGCCGCGAGCAGTACTTC
TRBV23-1	.	TRBJ2-2	TRBD1	CASSQRPDRGHLLWARTGELFF	TGCGCCAGCAGTCAACGCCCGGACAGGGGGCACTTGTTGTGGGCCAGGACCGGGGAGCTGTTTTTT
TRBV15	.	TRBJ1-3	.	CATSRDRDSGNTIYF	TGTGCCACCAGCAGAGACAGGGATTCTGGAAACACCATATATTTT
TRBV7-9	.	TRBJ2-5	.	CASSPGTRETQYF	TGTGCCAGCAGCCCTGGGACCAGGGAGACCCAGTACTTC
TRBV18	few	TRBJ1-1	.	CASSSGVDTEAFF	TGTGCCAGCTCATCCGGGGTGGACACTGAAGCTTTCTTT
TRBV4-2	.	TRBJ2-1	TRBD2	CASSQELAGYNEQFF	TGTGCCAGCAGCCAAGAACTAGCGGGCTACAATGAGCAGTTCTTC
TRBV6-1	once	TRBJ2-7	TRBD1	CASTVGTGSYEQYF	TGTGCCAGCACGGTTGGGACAGGGTCCTACGAGCAGTACTTC
TRBV7-9	.	TRBJ2-2	.	CASSPRSGRTGELFF	TGTGCCAGCAGCCCCAGATCGGGGCGGACCGGGGAGCTGTTTTTT
TRBV28	.	TRBJ1-6	.	CASRGEGSYNSPLHF	TGTGCCAGCAGAGGTGAAGGTTCCTATAATTCACCCCTCCACTTT
TRBV28	.	TRBJ2-7	TRBD2	CASSPSSGSYEQYF	TGTGCCAGCAGTCCTTCTAGCGGTTCCTACGAGCAGTACTTC
TRBV7-2	.	TRBJ1-4	.	CASSLGGNEKLFF	TGTGCCAGCAGCTTGGGTGGGAATGAAAAACTGTTTTTT
TRBV25-1	.	TRBJ2-2	.	CASSRHENTGELFF	TGTGCCAGCAGTCGGCACGAGAACACCGGGGAGCTGTTTTTT
TRBV5-5	.	TRBJ1-1	.	CASSLGAGNTEAFF	TGTGCCAGCAGCTTGGGTGCAGGAAACACTGAAGCTTTCTTT
TRBV19	.	TRBJ1-1	TRBD1	CASSIGQVRGTEAFF	TGTGCCAGTAGTATCGGACAGGTAAGGGGCACTGAAGCTTTCTTT
TRBV5-4	.	TRBJ2-1	TRBD2	CASSLGAAGGLNEQFF	TGTGCCAGCAGCTTGGGGGCGGCGGGAGGTTTAAATGAGCAGTTCTTC
TRBV5-1	.	TRBJ2-2	.	CASSLGVTGELFF	TGCGCCAGCAGCTTGGGGGTCACCGGGGAGCTGTTTTTT
TRBV7-9	.	TRBJ1-2	.	CASSLASRGGYTF	TGTGCCAGCAGCTTAGCATCCAGGGGTGGCTACACCTTC
TRBV4-3	.	TRBJ2-3	TRBD2	CASSQDKGAGPTDTQYF	TGCGCCAGCAGCCAAGACAAGGGAGCGGGGCCCACAGATACGCAGTATTTT
TRBV10-3	.	TRBJ2-7	TRBD2	CAIRGGTYEQYF	TGTGCCATCCGGGGGGGAACTTACGAGCAGTACTTC
TRBV5-5	.	TRBJ2-3	TRBD1	CASSVTGGDTQYF	TGTGCCAGCAGCGTTACAGGGGGGGATACGCAGTATTTT
TRBV9	.	TRBJ1-4	TRBD1	CASSAGTATTNEKLFF	TGTGCCAGCAGCGCGGGGACAGCTACAACTAATGAAAAACTGTTTTTT
TRBV7-9	.	TRBJ2-2	.	CASSPSSGPPAGELFF	TGTGCCAGCAGCCCGAGTTCGGGCCCCCCGGCCGGGGAGCTGTTTTTT
TRBV19	.	TRBJ2-7	.	CASSRDGIYEQYF	TGTGCCAGTAGTCGGGACGGAATCTACGAGCAGTACTTC
TRBV9	.	TRBJ2-1	TRBD2	CATPADAGGPWNEQFF	TGTGCCACCCCAGCGGATGCGGGAGGGCCGTGGAATGAGCAGTTCTTC
TRBV2	.	TRBJ2-7	TRBD1	CAIQGAGNSYEQYF	TGTGCCATCCAGGGGGCAGGGAACTCCTACGAGCAGTACTTC
TRBV2	.	TRBJ2-1	TRBD1	CASSGQGQFYNEQFF	TGTGCCAGCAGCGGACAGGGTCAATTTTACAATGAGCAGTTCTTC
TRBV30	few	TRBJ2-1	.	CAWSVLVNNEQFF	TGTGCCTGGAGTGTACTTGTCAACAATGAGCAGTTCTTC
TRBV6-5	few	TRBJ2-1	TRBD2	CASRMGGTPSDEQFF	TGTGCCAGCAGGATGGGGGGGACCCCCTCGGATGAGCAGTTCTTC
TRBV11-2	.	TRBJ1-2	.	CASSPTPEHLYGYTF	TGTGCCAGCAGCCCAACCCCGGAACACCTCTATGGCTACACCTTC
TRBV30	.	TRBJ2-1	.	CAWRFVSSYNEQFF	TGTGCCTGGAGGTTCGTAAGCTCCTACAATGAGCAGTTCTTC
TRBV19	.	TRBJ2-7	.	CASSRGPGLEQYF	TGTGCCAGTTCCAGGGGCCCGGGGTTGGAGCAGTACTTC
TRBV9	.	TRBJ1-1	TRBD1	CASNRQGGNTEAFF	TGTGCCAGCAACCGACAGGGGGGCAACACTGAAGCTTTCTTT
TRBV2	.	TRBJ2-1	TRBD2	CASIDSGGLGDEQFF	TGTGCCAGCATCGATAGCGGGGGGCTTGGTGATGAGCAGTTCTTC
TRBV7-2	.	TRBJ2-1	TRBD2	CASSRGLAVTEQFF	TGTGCCAGCAGTAGGGGACTAGCGGTTACTGAGCAGTTCTTC
TRBV30	.	TRBJ1-5	.	CAWSVSSIPGGRYPQHF	TGTGCCTGGAGTGTTTCGAGCATTCCCGGGGGCAGGTACCCCCAGCATTTT
TRBV7-2	once	TRBJ1-4	TRBD1	CASSRTAGQGGKLFF	TGTGCCAGCAGCCGCACCGCGGGGCAGGGGGGAAAACTGTTTTTT
TRBV7-9	.	TRBJ1-2	TRBD1	CASSFGQGSLGYTF	TGTGCCAGCAGCTTCGGACAGGGATCACTCGGCTACACCTTC
TRBV7-2	.	TRBJ2-5	.	CASSLGRATETQYF	TGTGCCAGCAGCTTAGGGAGGGCCACCGAGACCCAGTACTTC
TRBV6-1	once	TRBJ1-5	.	CASSEAYRAADQPQHF	TGTGCCAGCAGTGAAGCCTACAGGGCAGCCGATCAGCCCCAGCATTTT
TRBV7-2	.	TRBJ2-7	TRBD2	CASSYSGTSGGIEQYF	TGTGCCAGCAGCTATTCCGGGACTAGCGGGGGGATAGAGCAGTACTTC
TRBV18	.	TRBJ1-1	.	CASSPFLGLAGDTEAFF	TGTGCCAGCTCACCATTTCTCGGCTTGGCGGGGGACACTGAAGCTTTCTTT
TRBV5-5	.	TRBJ1-2	.	CASSPLDVTNYGYTF	TGTGCCAGCAGCCCCCTAGACGTTACTAACTATGGCTACACCTTC
TRBV4-3	.	TRBJ1-1	.	CASSQTRNTEAFF	TGCGCCAGCAGCCAAACAAGGAACACTGAAGCTTTCTTT
TRBV9	.	TRBJ1-3	TRBD1	CASSGGQAVSGNTIYF	TGTGCCAGCAGCGGGGGACAGGCAGTCTCTGGAAACACCATATATTTT
TRBV29-1	.	TRBJ2-7	.	CSVWEPYEQYF	TGCAGCGTCTGGGAGCCCTACGAGCAGTACTTC